Sequencing of this TCR beta chain was carried out in a study of control samples from healthy donors and cancer patients (dated by TCRdb to 2019 to 2021). The library was built by means of the immunoSEQ multiplex PCR assay. TCRdb provides this immuneACCESS table in a form limited to in-frame rearrangements. Some clones are lacking; in checked studies, under half of them reflect an unresolved V gene, and why the rest are absent is not known. Present in this sample are tens of thousands of clones, about 88% of which were seen just once. The ten largest clonotypes hold approximately 40% of the sample. The junction carries 9 bases between V and J, which are trimmed by 5 bases and 0 bases respectively. From cysteine to phenylalanine, the CDR3 is 13 amino acids long. The DNA shown is the 39-base CDR3, in frame from base 1. Sequences SGHRS (CDR1) and YFSETQ (CDR2) are obtained from the germline V gene. Of note for this clone: The clone's antigen remains unknown. No base qualities exist here, and no much larger clone lies one base off it.

The receptor comes from a man aged 50 to 60 with head and neck cancer. The sequencing input was PBMCs. The chain is made from TRBV5-1 and TRBJ2-7; confidence is insufficient to name the D gene. This receptor has the CDR3 CASRGEASYEQYF. The nucleotide sequence reads TGCGCCAGCAGAGGTGAGGCCTCCTACGAGCAGTACTTC.